A selection of T cell receptor beta chains follows, all from one sample in a study of cytomegalovirus exposure and HLA in healthy donors. Using immunoSEQ multiplex PCR, the repertoire was profiled, and TCRdb retains in-frame clones only, with some absent. The data contain about 65,000 clones, just over 90% of them singletons. Specimen: PBMCs. Every receptor here comes from a woman aged 18-29 years in good health and CMV-seronegative. Both conserved end residues are part of each CDR3. A D gene is named only where the DNA matches it firmly. Some rows have no size entry. The others give once, few or many, or a class for an expanded clone.

length	J	D	V	size	CDR3	DNA
14	TRBJ1-3	-	TRBV28	-	CASSSTGSGNTIYF	TGTGCCAGCAGTTCAACAGGGTCTGGAAACACCATATATTTT
13	TRBJ1-2	-	TRBV5-6	-	CASSFPGIYGYTF	TGTGCCAGCAGCTTTCCCGGGATCTATGGCTACACCTTC
16	TRBJ1-1	-	TRBV28	-	CASSLWGSNPNTEAFF	TGTGCCAGCAGTTTATGGGGGAGCAACCCGAACACTGAAGCTTTCTTT
16	TRBJ1-1	-	TRBV27	-	CASRRLTARGDTEAFF	TGTGCCAGCCGAAGGCTCACAGCTCGGGGGGACACTGAAGCTTTCTTT
16	TRBJ2-1	-	TRBV15	once	CATSRDRGNLQHGQFF	TGTGCCACCAGCAGAGATCGGGGGAACCTCCAACATGGGCAGTTCTTC
13	TRBJ1-1	-	TRBV11-3	-	CASSGLQNTEAFF	TGTGCCAGTTCGGGACTTCAGAACACTGAAGCTTTCTTT
14	TRBJ1-3	-	TRBV28	-	CASSTDSSGNTIYF	TGTGCCAGCAGTACGGACAGCTCTGGAAACACCATATATTTT
15	TRBJ2-2	-	TRBV7-2	-	CASSLVSGNTGELFF	TGTGCCAGCAGCTTAGTATCCGGGAACACCGGGGAGCTGTTTTTT
15	TRBJ2-6	-	TRBV19	-	CASSMRGSGANVLTF	TGTGCCAGTAGTATGCGAGGTTCTGGGGCCAACGTCCTGACTTTC
15	TRBJ1-2	TRBD1	TRBV7-2	-	CASSLGQGAGYGYTF	TGTGCCAGCAGCCTAGGACAGGGGGCTGGCTATGGCTACACCTTC
14	TRBJ2-2	TRBD1	TRBV27	many	CASGTGGWTGELFF	TGTGCCAGCGGGACAGGGGGATGGACCGGGGAGCTGTTTTTT
15	TRBJ1-1	-	TRBV11-2	-	CASSDRAGRNTEAFF	TGTGCCAGCAGTGACCGGGCAGGGCGGAACACTGAAGCTTTCTTT
18	TRBJ2-5	-	TRBV4-1	-	CASSQETWAGSVQETQYF	TGCGCCAGCAGCCAAGAAACATGGGCGGGATCGGTCCAAGAGACCCAGTACTTC
14	TRBJ2-7	-	TRBV5-5	-	CASSPQGTVSEQYF	TGTGCCAGCAGCCCCCAGGGGACCGTCAGCGAGCAGTACTTC
15	TRBJ1-6	TRBD1	TRBV19	-	CASARGDRDNSPLHF	TGTGCCAGTGCAAGAGGGGACAGGGATAATTCACCCCTCCACTTT
13	TRBJ1-2	-	TRBV6-6	few	CASSKHAGDGYTF	TGTGCCAGCAGTAAGCATGCAGGGGACGGCTACACCTTC
16	TRBJ1-1	-	TRBV15	-	CATSRESGLMNTEAFF	TGTGCCACCAGCAGAGAATCCGGACTCATGAACACTGAAGCTTTCTTT
10	TRBJ2-1	-	TRBV29-1	-	CSVRVHEQFF	TGCAGCGTTCGGGTCCATGAGCAGTTCTTC
14	TRBJ2-2	TRBD1	TRBV6-5	-	CASSRDSLTGELFF	TGTGCCAGCAGTCGGGACAGTCTCACCGGGGAGCTGTTTTTT
15	TRBJ1-1	-	TRBV5-1	once	CASSLDPGMNTEAFF	TGCGCCAGCAGCTTGGATCCGGGGATGAACACTGAAGCTTTCTTT
14	TRBJ2-1	-	TRBV6-1	-	CASRSGTTYNEQFF	TGTGCCAGCAGGTCCGGGACAACTTACAATGAGCAGTTCTTC
13	TRBJ2-1	-	TRBV7-9	-	CASSLQGAGEQFF	TGTGCCAGCAGCTTACAAGGGGCCGGTGAGCAGTTCTTC
13	TRBJ2-7	-	TRBV7-2	-	CASTRQESYEQYF	TGTGCCAGCACCCGACAGGAGTCCTACGAGCAGTACTTC
15	TRBJ2-7	TRBD2	TRBV5-1	-	CASSFQAGGSYEQYF	TGCGCCAGCAGCTTCCAAGCGGGGGGCTCCTACGAGCAGTACTTC
16	TRBJ2-1	TRBD1	TRBV6-6	-	CASSYGGQGAYNEQFF	TGTGCCAGCAGTTATGGGGGACAGGGGGCCTACAATGAGCAGTTCTTC
14	TRBJ1-2	TRBD1	TRBV15	-	CATSRDRGNYGYTF	TGTGCCACCAGCAGAGACAGGGGGAACTATGGCTACACCTTC
16	TRBJ1-2	-	TRBV19	-	CASKDRPGANNYGYTF	TGTGCCAGTAAGGACAGACCCGGGGCGAATAACTATGGCTACACCTTC
14	TRBJ2-3	TRBD2	TRBV27	once	CASSGSGRADTQYF	TGTGCCAGCAGTGGCTCCGGGAGGGCAGATACGCAGTATTTT
14	TRBJ1-1	-	TRBV10-3	-	CAISDYRVGTEAFF	TGTGCCATCAGTGATTACAGGGTGGGCACTGAAGCTTTCTTT
16	TRBJ1-4	TRBD1	TRBV7-2	-	CASSLEGGTGDAKLFF	TGTGCCAGCAGCTTAGAAGGGGGGACAGGGGATGCAAAACTGTTTTTT
13	TRBJ2-1	-	TRBV19	-	CASMRPNYNEQFF	TGTGCCAGTATGAGGCCGAACTACAATGAGCAGTTCTTC
12	TRBJ1-1	TRBD1	TRBV10-3	-	CASRGMNTEAFF	TGTGCCTCCAGGGGGATGAACACTGAAGCTTTCTTT
13	TRBJ1-5	-	TRBV4-2	-	CASSQRSNQPQHF	TGTGCCAGCAGCCAGAGAAGCAATCAGCCCCAGCATTTT
16	TRBJ2-7	TRBD2	TRBV27	-	CASSLDRETSHYEQYF	TGTGCCAGCAGTTTAGACCGGGAGACTAGCCACTACGAGCAGTACTTC
14	TRBJ2-7	TRBD1	TRBV28	-	CASTEGTGSYEQYF	TGTGCCAGCACCGAGGGGACAGGGTCCTACGAGCAGTACTTC
16	TRBJ2-4	TRBD1	TRBV11-3	-	CASSQTGGPGVYIQYF	TGTGCCAGCAGCCAGACAGGGGGCCCGGGTGTGTACATTCAGTACTTC
14	TRBJ1-4	-	TRBV7-9	-	CASSLGQANEKLFF	TGTGCCAGCAGCTTAGGGCAGGCGAATGAAAAACTGTTTTTT
15	TRBJ2-3	TRBD1	TRBV7-9	-	CASSLVGTEADTQYF	TGTGCCAGCAGCTTAGTTGGGACAGAGGCAGATACGCAGTATTTT
15	TRBJ2-1	TRBD2	TRBV28	-	CASSFFGLALNEQFF	TGTGCCAGCAGTTTTTTCGGACTAGCCTTGAATGAGCAGTTCTTC
15	TRBJ1-2	-	TRBV6-1	-	CASLKGDTANYGYTF	TGTGCCAGCCTCAAGGGGGACACAGCTAACTATGGCTACACCTTC
15	TRBJ1-3	-	TRBV7-6	once	CASSSNEGAGNTIYF	TGTGCCAGCAGCTCCAACGAGGGGGCTGGAAACACCATATATTTT
17	TRBJ2-2	-	TRBV25-1	-	CASSDWEGGEITGELFF	TGTGCCAGCAGTGATTGGGAAGGGGGGGAGATCACCGGGGAGCTGTTTTTT
13	TRBJ1-2	-	TRBV14	once	CASSHTTGYGYTF	TGTGCCAGCAGCCATACCACAGGCTATGGCTACACCTTC